These 20 T cell receptor beta chains came from one sample sequenced in a study of beta chain features in type 1 diabetes. The entirety of the isolated RNA underwent reverse transcription, so expressed TCRB transcripts were sequenced. Measured with immunoSEQ multiplex PCR; TCRdb has only the in-frame clones, and not every one. Of about 150,000 clones in the sample, about 8.5% are singletons; the top ten hold 0.65%. Sequencing was carried out using central memory CD4+ T cells from blood. The receptor set was obtained from a man between 18 and 29 years old in good health.

This clone has a handful of counts. This sequence joins TRBV27 and TRBJ2-1; D perhaps matches TRBD2 (6 bases). The germline gives CDR1 MNHEY, CDR2 SMNVEV (reference sequence). V lost 0 bases to trimming and J lost 2 bases, with 8 bases between them. This CDR3 comprises 15 residues. CDR3 bases: TGTGCCAGCAGTTTATCCCGGGAGACCTACAATGAGCAGTTCTTC. Protein product: CASSLSRETYNEQFF.

This clone was observed many times. The rearrangement links TRBV4-3 to TRBJ1-1; 7 nucleotides match TRBD1. CDR3 length: 14 amino acids. V lost 5 bases and J lost 4; bases outside the gene matches: 7. CDR1 and CDR2 (germline): LGHNA, YSLEER. The CDR3: CASSGQQGFTEAFF. CDR3 sequence (DNA): TGCGCCAGCAGCGGTCAACAGGGGTTCACTGAAGCTTTCTTT.

This clone was recorded many times. The chain joins TRBV18 to TRBJ2-1, with 8 bases lining up with TRBD1. This CDR3 region has 13 residues. J was trimmed by 6 bases and V by 3 bases; bases with no gene match: 1. The V gene's germline CDR1 is KGHSH and CDR2 LQKENI. CDR3 sequence reads: CASSPGQGNEQFF. CDR3 coding DNA: TGTGCCAGCTCACCCGGACAGGGCAATGAGCAGTTCTTC.

This chain links TRBV7-9 with TRBJ1-1; maybe TRBD1 (5 bases). The CDR3 totals 14 residues. CDR1 SEHNR and CDR2 FQNEAQ come from the germline V gene (reference sequence). V was pared by 5 bases and J by 4 bases, with 14 bases between. For the CDR3, the DNA is TGTGCCAGCAGCCTCGACGGGGGGGGCACTGAAGCTTTCTTT. Encoded protein: CASSLDGGGTEAFF.

J is TRBJ2-5 and V is TRBV4-1; D is undetermined. Trimming took 3 bases from V and 4 from J, leaving 15 bases between them. This CDR3 has 15 residues. Germline CDR1 MGHRA, CDR2 YSYEKL. CDR3 nucleotides: TGCGCCAGCAGCCATTTCTCCGGGTTTAGAGAGACCCAGTACTTC. Translated, it gives CASSHFSGFRETQYF.

Points on this clone: Germline and junction disagree at one end, which may indicate a read error. This chain's CDR3 is CASSLARNTEAFF. The CDR3 DNA follows: TGTGCCAGCAGCCTAGCTAGGAACACTGAAGCTTTCTTT. The V and J genes are TRBV7-9 and TRBJ1-1; D not certain. CDR1 and CDR2 (germline): SEHNR, FQNEAQ (reference sequence). This CDR3 has 13 residues. Filled out from reference TRBV7-9 and TRBJ1-1, the complete variable domain reads DTGVSQNPRHKITKRGQNVTFRCDPISEHNRLYWYRQTLGQGPEFLTYFQNEAQLEKSRLLSDRFSAERPKGSFSTLEIQRTEQGDSAMYLCASSLARNTEAFFGQGTRLTVV.

This clone was seen a few times. V usage is TRBV29-1 and J usage is TRBJ2-7; TRBD2 aligns across 8 bases. In germline, CDR1 is SQVTM, CDR2 ANQGSEA. J gave up 4 bases and V 7 bases, and 6 bases lay outside the gene matches. The CDR3 runs 12 residues. The CDR3 is CSARTSPYEQYF. CDR3 in DNA: TGCAGCGCACGGACTAGCCCTTACGAGCAGTACTTC.

This clone was observed a handful of times. The J gene is TRBJ1-6, the V gene TRBV7-9; the D is unclear. The CDR3 totals 13 residues. V was shortened by 5 bases and J by 5 bases, with 7 bases between the two germline ends. Germline loops: CDR1 SEHNR, CDR2 FQNEAQ (reference sequence). CDR3 in amino acids: CASSELDNSPLHF. In DNA form, the CDR3 reads TGTGCCAGCAGCGAACTGGATAATTCACCCCTCCACTTT.

The chain recombines TRBV19 with TRBJ2-5, with 8 bases aligning to TRBD1. V shed 5 bases and J 5 bases; nucleotides not matched to a gene: 7. The CDR3 runs 14 residues. Germline V gives CDR1 LNHDA, CDR2 SQIVND (reference sequence). This chain's CDR3 is CASSQQGGMETQYF. In DNA, the CDR3 is TGTGCCAGTAGTCAACAGGGGGGAATGGAGACCCAGTACTTC.

This clone turned up a few times. The V call is TRBV7-2, the J call TRBJ1-2; 8 bases are a match to TRBD1. There are 15 residues in the CDR3. CDR1 is SGHTA and CDR2 is FQGNSA in the germline V gene. With 2 bases clipped from V and 5 bases from J, the junction kept 7 bases outside the gene matches. DNA of the CDR3: TGTGCCAGCAGCTTACCCGCAGGGGGCGGGTATGGCTACACCTTC. It specifies CASSLPAGGGYGYTF.

A few counts support this clone. The chain uses TRBV29-1 and TRBJ1-5, with no clear D. CDR1 is SQVTM and CDR2 is ANQGSEA in the germline V gene. The CDR3 totals 14 residues. V was clipped by 4 bases and J by 3 bases, with 13 bases between them. CDR3 DNA: TGCAGCGTTGCCCTTGGCGGAGACAATCAGCCCCAGCATTTT. Translating it yields CSVALGGDNQPQHF.

This chain connects TRBV7-2 to TRBJ2-2, with TRBD1 identical over 8 bases. V was pared by 3 bases and J by 7 bases, with 4 bases of the junction left unmatched. The germline V gene encodes CDR1 SGHTA and CDR2 FQGNSA. There are 14 residues in the CDR3. The CDR3 DNA reads as TGTGCCAGCAGCTTCGGACAGGGTAACGGGGAGCTGTTTTTT. Its translation: CASSFGQGNGELFF. The whole variable domain, remainder taken from reference TRBV7-2 and TRBJ2-2, is GAGVSQSPSNKVTEKGKDVELRCDPISGHTALYWYRQSLGQGLEFLIYFQGNSAPDKSGLPSDRFSAERTGGSVSTLTIQRTQQEDSAVYLCASSFGQGNGELFFGEGSRLTVL.

In regard to this clone: Additional DNA sequences in this sample encode the identical CDR3. The CDR3 region is CASSPGTFATNEKLFF. The CDR3 DNA reads TGCGCCAGCAGCCCGGGGACTTTTGCAACTAATGAAAAACTGTTTTTT. The chain combines TRBV5-1 with TRBJ1-4, with D perhaps matching TRBD1 (5 bases). Trimming left V 4 bases short and J 0 bases short, with 13 bases between. The germline V gene encodes CDR1 SGHRS and CDR2 YFSETQ. The CDR3 contains 16 residues.

This clone has more than one count but fewer than ten. The chain employs TRBV23-1 and TRBJ1-1, with 7 bases lining up with TRBD1. TRBV23-1 is placed among ORFs of uncertain function. The CDR3 has 15 amino acids. The V gene end was trimmed by 1 base and the J gene end by 4 bases; junction bases not matched to a gene: 6. The CDR3 nucleotides are TGCGCCAGCAGTCAATTGAGGGGGCGCGGCACTGAAGCTTTCTTT. It translates to CASSQLRGRGTEAFF.

This clone turned up a few times. The rearrangement joins TRBV7-3 to TRBJ1-5; the D is unclear. Deletions cut 3 bases from V and 0 bases from J, with 3 bases between. Germline V gives CDR1 SGHTA, CDR2 FQGTGA. The length of the CDR3 is 13 residues. CDR3 sequence (DNA): TGTGCCAGCAGCTTTTATAGCAATCAGCCCCAGCATTTT. This gives the protein CASSFYSNQPQHF. The whole variable domain, remainder taken from reference TRBV7-3 and TRBJ1-5, is GAGVSQTPSNKVTEKGKYVELRCDPISGHTALYWYRQSLGQGPEFLIYFQGTGAADDSGLPNDRFFAVRPEGSVSTLKIQRTERGDSAVYLCASSFYSNQPQHFGDGTRLSIL.

The chain combines TRBV11-2 with TRBJ2-1, with D perhaps TRBD2 (6 bases). Per the germline V gene, CDR1 is SGHAT and CDR2 is FQNNGV. Trimming took 5 bases from V and 7 from J, leaving 18 bases between them. CDR3 length: 15 residues. The CDR3 loop is CASSPTNLRENEQFF. CDR3 DNA sequence: TGTGCCAGCAGCCCGACCAATCTCCGGGAGAATGAGCAGTTCTTC.

The genes are TRBV6-1 and TRBJ1-4, with 7 positions matching TRBD1. This CDR3 spans 14 amino acids. CDR1 is MNHNS, CDR2 SASEGT, per germline. With V trimmed by 7 bases and J by 4 bases, 6 bases remained unmatched. The CDR3 region has the DNA TGTGCCAGCACCGAGACAGGGTATAATGAAAAACTGTTTTTT. Translated, it gives CASTETGYNEKLFF.

This clone was found a few times. This chain connects TRBV19 to TRBJ2-1, with a possible D match to TRBD1 (6 bases). Between the trimmed V and J ends, which lost 3 bases and 5 bases, there was a span of 17 bases. CDR1 and CDR2 (germline): LNHDA, SQIVND (reference sequence). The CDR3 sequence is 16 residues long. CDR3 sequence reads: CASSMNRFDRHNEQFF. The CDR3 coding sequence is TGTGCCAGTAGTATGAATCGATTTGACAGGCACAATGAGCAGTTCTTC.

This chain joins TRBV2 and TRBJ2-1; the D is unclear. V lost 4 bases to trimming and J lost 9 bases, with 13 bases between them. The V gene's germline CDR1 is SNHLY and CDR2 FYNNEI. The CDR3 sequence is 13 residues long. The CDR3 here is CASSGTPGGEQFF. The CDR3 coding sequence is TGTGCCAGCAGTGGAACTCCAGGTGGTGAGCAGTTCTTC.

This clone showed up just a few times. V is TRBV28 and J is TRBJ1-2, with unresolved D. Deletions cut 2 bases from V and 2 bases from J, with 9 bases between. The germline V gene has CDR1 MDHEN and CDR2 SYDVKM. The CDR3 is 14 residues long. In nucleotides, the CDR3 is TGTGCCAGCAGTTTAGAGCCAGGCAACTATGGCTACACCTTC. The encoded protein is CASSLEPGNYGYTF.